These T cell receptor beta chains were read from a single sample in a study of beta chain features in type 1 diabetes. Clones were sequenced by immunoSEQ multiplex PCR, and TCRdb holds only the in-frame ones, with some missing. Of about 40,000 clones listed, around 49% were seen once; the top ten hold roughly 0.7%. Input material: central memory CD4+ T cells from blood. The receptors here all came from a woman aged 18 to 35 in good health. The CDR3 runs from the conserved cysteine through the conserved F or W. D genes are given only for firm matches. Expanded clones get a size class; other rows say once, few or many, or leave the size out.

j_gene | v_gene | d_gene | abundance | CDR3nt | CDR3aa
TRBJ2-3 | TRBV5-1 | TRBD2 | NA | TGCGCCAGCAGCTTGGCCGGTAGCGGGGGGGCAGATACGCAGTATTTT | CASSLAGSGGADTQYF
TRBJ2-1 | TRBV25-1 | NA | NA | TGTGCCAGCAGTGCAGAGGCGTTCGGGCAGTTCTTC | CASSAEAFGQFF
TRBJ2-5 | TRBV4-2 | TRBD2 | NA | TGTGCCAGCAGCCAAGGGGACGCGGGGGGGGACCAGTACCAAGAGACCCAGTACTTC | CASSQGDAGGDQYQETQYF
TRBJ2-7 | TRBV10-2 | NA | NA | TGCGCCAGCAGTGAGCTAACGGGTGACGAGCAGTACTTC | CASSELTGDEQYF
TRBJ2-7 | TRBV28 | NA | NA | TGTGCCAGCAGTTTGGGGAGCTCCTACGAGCAGTACTTC | CASSLGSSYEQYF
TRBJ2-7 | TRBV30 | NA | NA | TGTGCCTGGAGTGGCTGGCGGAACTCCTACGAGCAGTACTTC | CAWSGWRNSYEQYF
TRBJ1-1 | TRBV6-5 | NA | NA | TGTGCCAGCGATATCGACAGGACCCATGAAGCTTTCTTT | CASDIDRTHEAFF
TRBJ2-1 | TRBV13 | TRBD1 | NA | TGTGCCAGCAGCACCCGCCGGACAGGGCGTCGGGATGAGCAGTTCTTC | CASSTRRTGRRDEQFF
TRBJ2-7 | TRBV25-1 | NA | few | TGTGCCAGCAGTGACAGACATTTTCAGTCTTACGAGCAGTACTTC | CASSDRHFQSYEQYF
TRBJ2-5 | TRBV27 | NA | NA | TGTGCCAGCAGTCCTAGGCCCATGCTAGGGGGGACCCAGTACTTC | CASSPRPMLGGTQYF
TRBJ2-2 | TRBV7-9 | NA | NA | TGTGCCAGCAGCTCTAAGGAGGGGAGAGGCACCGGGGAGCTGTTTTTT | CASSSKEGRGTGELFF
TRBJ2-2 | TRBV4-2 | NA | NA | TGTGCCAGCAGCGTCGGGAGCTTTCTAAATGACACCGGGGAGCTGTTTTTT | CASSVGSFLNDTGELFF
TRBJ2-1 | TRBV11-2 | TRBD2 | NA | TGTGCCAGCAGCTTAGGTACTAGCGGTAACAATGAGCAGTTCTTC | CASSLGTSGNNEQFF
TRBJ2-7 | TRBV18 | NA | NA | TGTGCCAGCTCACCTAGCTCAGCCCGGAGGTACGAGCAGTACTTC | CASSPSSARRYEQYF
TRBJ2-1 | TRBV4-2 | TRBD2 | NA | TGTGCCAGCAGCCGAGCTCTAGCGGGAGCCTACAATGAGCAGTTCTTC | CASSRALAGAYNEQFF
TRBJ2-1 | TRBV5-1 | TRBD1 | NA | TGCGCCAGCAGCTTCGGGACAGGTATATACAATGAGCAGTTCTTC | CASSFGTGIYNEQFF
TRBJ2-1 | TRBV4-1 | NA | NA | TGCGCCAGCAGCCGTGGCGGGATTGAAGGTGAGCAGTTCTTC | CASSRGGIEGEQFF
TRBJ2-5 | TRBV2 | TRBD1 | NA | TGTGCCAGCAAACGAACGGGACAGGGGGCGCGAGAGACCCAGTACTTC | CASKRTGQGARETQYF
TRBJ1-2 | TRBV5-6 | NA | medium-sized | TGTGCCAGCAGCTTTTACGGGATACTCTATGGCTACACCTTC | CASSFYGILYGYTF
TRBJ1-5 | TRBV6-1 | TRBD1 | few | TGTGCCAGCAGTGAAATCTACAGGGGTGGGCCCCAGCATTTT | CASSEIYRGGPQHF
TRBJ2-1 | TRBV2 | TRBD1 | few | TGTGCCAGCAGTTTGGACAGGGTTTATGAGCAGTTCTTC | CASSLDRVYEQFF
TRBJ1-2 | TRBV20-1 | NA | NA | TGCAGTGCTACAGGGTTTGATGGCTACACCTTC | CSATGFDGYTF
TRBJ2-7 | TRBV19 | NA | NA | TGTGCCAGTAGCCAACAGCCCGGTGGTCCCTACGAGCAGTACTTC | CASSQQPGGPYEQYF
TRBJ2-5 | TRBV18 | TRBD2 | NA | TGTGCCACCGTCGGCGGGGGTAACCAAGAGACCCAGTACTTC | CATVGGGNQETQYF
TRBJ2-2 | TRBV5-1 | TRBD1 | NA | TGCGCCAGCAGCCGAAACCCTTCGACAGGGGACACCGGGGAGCTGTTTTTT | CASSRNPSTGDTGELFF